One sample yielded the 5 T cell receptor beta chains listed below, sequenced in a study of CD8+CD57+ T cells in acquired aplastic anemia. All patients picked for sequencing had shown, by flow cytometry, an expansion of CD8+CD57+ cells. Genomic DNA acted as the template from which TCR beta VDJ combination and CDR3 sequence profiling were carried out. One entry per CDR3 protein results from TCRdb running MiXCR on the reads. This sample has over 150,000 distinct CDR3 sequences, with roughly half found just once. Sequencing was carried out using sorted CD4+, CD8+, or CD8+CD57+ T cells (not recorded which) from PBMCs. These receptors all come from a human donor with aplastic anemia.

This clonotype appeared many times. The V and J genes are TRBV27 and TRBJ1-2; D is uncertain. The CDR3 is 14 residues long. Trimming took 10 bases from V and 2 from J, leaving 17 bases between them. CDR1 and CDR2 from the germline V gene are MNHEY and SMNVEV (reference sequence). DNA for the CDR3: TGTGCCACTAAGCCTGGTGTCGTAAACTATGGCTACACCTTC. Protein sequence: CATKPGVVNYGYTF.

There are many counts of this clonotype. The rearrangement joins TRBV14 to TRBJ2-5; 7 nucleotides line up with TRBD1. Germline trimming cut 0 bases from V and 4 bases from J; bases unmatched to any gene: 17. CDR1 and CDR2 from the germline V gene are SGHDN and FVKESK. The CDR3 contains 19 residues. The CDR3 loop reads CASSQDLQGSEVPGETQYF. The CDR3 DNA reads as TGTGCCAGCAGCCAAGATCTACAGGGGAGTGAGGTGCCCGGAGAGACCCAGTACTTC.

The V and J genes are TRBV24-1 and TRBJ2-1; D ambiguous. Germline V CDR1 and CDR2: KGHDR, SFDVKD. The CDR3 contains 15 residues. V lost 3 bases and J lost 7, with 15 bases in between. The CDR3: CATSDGRRASNEQFF. CDR3 bases: TGTGCCACCAGTGATGGACGCCGGGCCTCAAATGAGCAGTTCTTC.

Concerning this clonotype: A single base separates this from a much larger clone, so it may be a read error. This CDR3 is missing its conserved last phenylalanine or tryptophan, likely due to a read error. The rearrangement uses TRBV5-1 and TRBJ2-7; 10 bases map to TRBD2. Trimming at V came to 4 bases and at J to 3 bases, leaving 13 bases not matched to a gene. CDR1 SGHRS and CDR2 YFSETQ come from the germline V gene. The CDR3 contains 17 residues. The CDR3 coding sequence is TGCGCCAGCAGCCCCAGCGGGGGGGCCCGCAAAATCTACGAGCAGTACATC. Its protein product is CASSPSGGARKIYEQYI.

The chain employs TRBV2 and TRBJ2-1, with TRBD2 as a possible D gene (6 bases). CDR1 SNHLY and CDR2 FYNNEI come from the germline V gene. V dropped 7 bases and J dropped 3 bases, with 13 bases sitting between them. The CDR3 totals 14 residues. The DNA for the CDR3 is TGTGCCAGCACACCCGGGACTCTCTACAATGAGCAGTTCTTC. This encodes CASTPGTLYNEQFF.